The present T cell receptor (beta chain) was sequenced within a study of shared clonotypes between healthy human individuals. At the level of the study: The plates for each donor numbered three CD4 naive, three CD4 memory, two CD8 naive and one CD8 memory.

This clone was observed a single time. Repertoires were generated with immunoSEQ multiplex PCR, while TCRdb's copy carries only in-frame clones and drops some. Of about 2.1 million clones in the sample, around 93% are singletons; the top ten hold more than 1.5%. This CDR3 contains 15 residues. V was cut by 4 bases and J by 6 bases, with 15 bases left in between. From germline, CDR1 is SGHVS and CDR2 FNYEAQ. CD8 cells classed as naive were CD45RO-negative and positively selected for CCR7, excluding terminally differentiated effector memory CD45RA+ cells. V usage is TRBV7-6 and J usage is TRBJ1-4, with D possibly matching TRBD1 (5 bases). The receptor was derived from a man aged 18 to 29 in good health. Some clones in this sample may be carry-over from other donors' samples. The sequenced sample was naive CD8+ T cells from PBMCs. The CDR3 here is CASSYHPGGDEKLFF. CDR3 bases: TGTGCCAGCAGCTACCACCCGGGAGGGGATGAAAAACTGTTTTTT.